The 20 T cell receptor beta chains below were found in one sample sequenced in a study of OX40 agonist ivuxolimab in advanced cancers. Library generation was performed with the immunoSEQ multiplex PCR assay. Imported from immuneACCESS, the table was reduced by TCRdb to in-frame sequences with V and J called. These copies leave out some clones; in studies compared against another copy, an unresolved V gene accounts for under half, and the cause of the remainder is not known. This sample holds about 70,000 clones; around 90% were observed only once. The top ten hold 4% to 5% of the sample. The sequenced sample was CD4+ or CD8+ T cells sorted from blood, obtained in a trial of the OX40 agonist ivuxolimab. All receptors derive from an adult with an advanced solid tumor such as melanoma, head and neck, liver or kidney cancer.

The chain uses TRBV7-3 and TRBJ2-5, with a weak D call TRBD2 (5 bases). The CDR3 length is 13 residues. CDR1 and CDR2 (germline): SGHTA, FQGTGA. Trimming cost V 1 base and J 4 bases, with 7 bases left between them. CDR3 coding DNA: TGTGCCAGCAGCTTAAACCGGGGAGAGACCCAGTACTTC. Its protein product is CASSLNRGETQYF.

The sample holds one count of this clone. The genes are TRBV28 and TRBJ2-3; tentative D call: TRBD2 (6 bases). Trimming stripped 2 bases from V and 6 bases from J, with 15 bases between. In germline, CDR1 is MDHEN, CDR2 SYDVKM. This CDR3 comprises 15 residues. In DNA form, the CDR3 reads TGTGCCAGCAGTTTAATTTCATTTGGAGGGGATACGCAGTATTTT. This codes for CASSLISFGGDTQYF.

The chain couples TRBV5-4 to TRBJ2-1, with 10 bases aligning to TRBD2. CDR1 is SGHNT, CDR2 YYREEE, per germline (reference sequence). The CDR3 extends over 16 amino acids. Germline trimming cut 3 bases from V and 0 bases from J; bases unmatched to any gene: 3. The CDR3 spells CASSSPSGSSYNEQFF. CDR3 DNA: TGTGCCAGCAGCTCCCCTAGCGGGAGCTCCTACAATGAGCAGTTCTTC. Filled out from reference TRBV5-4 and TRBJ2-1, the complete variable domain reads ETGVTQSPTHLIKTRGQQVTLRCSSQSGHNTVSWYQQALGQGPQFIFQYYREEENGRGNFPPRFSGLQFPNYSSELNVNALELDDSALYLCASSSPSGSSYNEQFFGPGTRLTVL.

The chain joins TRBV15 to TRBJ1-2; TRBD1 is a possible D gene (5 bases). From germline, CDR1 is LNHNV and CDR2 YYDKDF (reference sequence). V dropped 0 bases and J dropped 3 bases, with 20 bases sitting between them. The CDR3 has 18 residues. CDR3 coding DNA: TGTGCCACCAGCAGAGATTGGGCCAGGGTACCTCTGGACTATGGCTACACCTTC. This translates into CATSRDWARVPLDYGYTF.

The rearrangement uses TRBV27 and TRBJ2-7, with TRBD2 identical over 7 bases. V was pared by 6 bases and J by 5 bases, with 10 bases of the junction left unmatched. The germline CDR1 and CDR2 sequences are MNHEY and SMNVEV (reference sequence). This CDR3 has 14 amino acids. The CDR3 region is CASRIAGDWDEQYF. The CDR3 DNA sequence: TGTGCCAGCAGAATCGCGGGAGACTGGGACGAGCAGTACTTC.

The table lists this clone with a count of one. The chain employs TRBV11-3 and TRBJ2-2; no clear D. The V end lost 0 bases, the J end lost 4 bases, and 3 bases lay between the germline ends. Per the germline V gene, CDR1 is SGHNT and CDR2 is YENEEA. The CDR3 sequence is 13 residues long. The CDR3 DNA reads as TGTGCCAGCAGCTTAGAATCCACCGGGGAGCTGTTTTTT. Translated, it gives CASSLESTGELFF.

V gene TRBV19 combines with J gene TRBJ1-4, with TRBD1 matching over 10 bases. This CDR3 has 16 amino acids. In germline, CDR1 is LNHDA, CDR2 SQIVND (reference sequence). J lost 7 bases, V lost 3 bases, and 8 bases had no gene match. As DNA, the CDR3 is TGTGCCAGTAGTATCTTCCCGGGACAGGGGATTGAAAAACTGTTTTTT. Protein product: CASSIFPGQGIEKLFF.

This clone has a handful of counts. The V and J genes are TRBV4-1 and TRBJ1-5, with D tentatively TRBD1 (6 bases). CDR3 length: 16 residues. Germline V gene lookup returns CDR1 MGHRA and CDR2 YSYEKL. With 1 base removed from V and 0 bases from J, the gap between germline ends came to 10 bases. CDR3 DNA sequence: TGCGCCAGCAGCCAAGGTGGGGGCAATAGCAATCAGCCCCAGCATTTT. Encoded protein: CASSQGGGNSNQPQHF.

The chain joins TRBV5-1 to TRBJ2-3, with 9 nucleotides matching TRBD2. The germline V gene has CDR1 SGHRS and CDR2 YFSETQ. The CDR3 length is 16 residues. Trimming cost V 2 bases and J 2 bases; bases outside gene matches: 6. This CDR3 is CASSFLAGQYTDTQYF. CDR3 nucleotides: TGCGCCAGCAGCTTTCTAGCGGGGCAATACACAGATACGCAGTATTTT.

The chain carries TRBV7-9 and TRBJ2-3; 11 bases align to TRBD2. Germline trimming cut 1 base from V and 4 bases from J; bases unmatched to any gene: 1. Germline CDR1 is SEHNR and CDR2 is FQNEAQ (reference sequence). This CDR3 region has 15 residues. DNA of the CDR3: TGTGCCAGCAGCTTAGTTAGCGGGAGGGCAGATACGCAGTATTTT. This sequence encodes CASSLVSGRADTQYF.

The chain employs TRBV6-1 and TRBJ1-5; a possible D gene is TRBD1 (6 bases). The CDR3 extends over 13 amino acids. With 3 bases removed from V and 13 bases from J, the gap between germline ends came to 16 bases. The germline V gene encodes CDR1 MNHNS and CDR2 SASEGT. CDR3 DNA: TGTGCCAGCAGTGACCGGGTCGGAGGGACACAGCATTTT. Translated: CASSDRVGGTQHF.

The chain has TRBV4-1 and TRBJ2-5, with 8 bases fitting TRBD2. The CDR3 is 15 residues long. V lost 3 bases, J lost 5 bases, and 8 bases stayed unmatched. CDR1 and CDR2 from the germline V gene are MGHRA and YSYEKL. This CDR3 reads CASSHEAGEGETQYF. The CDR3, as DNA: TGCGCCAGCAGCCACGAAGCGGGAGAGGGTGAGACCCAGTACTTC.

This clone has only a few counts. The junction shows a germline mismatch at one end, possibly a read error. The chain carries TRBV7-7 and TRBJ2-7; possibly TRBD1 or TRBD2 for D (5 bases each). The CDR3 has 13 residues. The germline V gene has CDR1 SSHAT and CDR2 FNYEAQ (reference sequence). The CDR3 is CASSLNNWGEQYF. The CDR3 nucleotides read TGTGCTAGCAGCTTAAACAACTGGGGGGAGCAGTACTTC.

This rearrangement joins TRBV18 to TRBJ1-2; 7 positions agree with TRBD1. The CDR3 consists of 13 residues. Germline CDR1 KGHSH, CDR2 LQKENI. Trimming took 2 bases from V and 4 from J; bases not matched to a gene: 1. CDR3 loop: CASSPDRAYGYTF. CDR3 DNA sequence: TGTGCCAGCTCACCAGACAGGGCCTATGGCTACACCTTC. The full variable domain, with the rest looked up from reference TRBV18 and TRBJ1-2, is NAGVMQNPRHLVRRRGQEARLRCSPMKGHSHVYWYRQLPEEGLKFMVYLQKENIIDESGMPKERFSAEFPKEGPSILRIQQVVRGDSAAYFCASSPDRAYGYTFGSGTRLTVV.

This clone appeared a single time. The CDR3 nucleotides are TGTGCCAGCAGCTCTCTAGCGGGAGGGTGGTACGAGACCCAGTACTTC. Translating gives CASSSLAGGWYETQYF. The rearrangement uses TRBV5-5 and TRBJ2-5; 12 bases align to TRBD2. The germline V gene has CDR1 SGHKS and CDR2 YYEKEE (reference sequence). The ends lost 3 bases at V and 5 bases at J; junction bases unmatched: 8. The CDR3 has 16 amino acids. The full variable domain, with the rest looked up from reference TRBV5-5 and TRBJ2-5, is DAGVTQSPTHLIKTRGQQVTLRCSPISGHKSVSWYQQVLGQGPQFIFQYYEKEERGRGNFPDRFSARQFPNYSSELNVNALLLGDSALYLCASSSLAGGWYETQYFGPGTRLLVL.

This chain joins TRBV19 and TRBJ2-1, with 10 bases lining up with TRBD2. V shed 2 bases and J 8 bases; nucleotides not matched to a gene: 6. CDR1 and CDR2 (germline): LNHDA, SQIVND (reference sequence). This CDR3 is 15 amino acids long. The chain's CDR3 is CASSILAGVRHEQFF. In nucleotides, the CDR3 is TGTGCCAGTAGTATACTAGCGGGAGTTAGGCATGAGCAGTTCTTC.

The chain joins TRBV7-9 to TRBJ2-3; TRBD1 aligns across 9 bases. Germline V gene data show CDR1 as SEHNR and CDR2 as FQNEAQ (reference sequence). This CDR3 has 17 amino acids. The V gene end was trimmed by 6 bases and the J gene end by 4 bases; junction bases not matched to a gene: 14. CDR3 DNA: TGTGCCAGCAGGAGCCTGGGGGGACAGGGAAGGTCAGATACGCAGTATTTT. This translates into CASRSLGGQGRSDTQYF.

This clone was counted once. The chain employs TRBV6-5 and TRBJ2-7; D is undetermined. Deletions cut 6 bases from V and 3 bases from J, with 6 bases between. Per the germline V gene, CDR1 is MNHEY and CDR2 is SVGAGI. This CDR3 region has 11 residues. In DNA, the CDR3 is TGTGCCAGCAGGAACCACTACGAGCAGTACTTC. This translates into CASRNHYEQYF.

CDR3 nucleotides: TGTGCCAGCAGCTTAGGGGCAGCCACAGATACGCAGTATTTT. Protein sequence: CASSLGAATDTQYF. This chain connects TRBV11-3 to TRBJ2-3, with D hard to call. Germline V gene data show CDR1 as SGHNT and CDR2 as YENEEA. The CDR3 consists of 14 residues. V lost 1 base, J lost 2 bases, and 7 bases lay in between.

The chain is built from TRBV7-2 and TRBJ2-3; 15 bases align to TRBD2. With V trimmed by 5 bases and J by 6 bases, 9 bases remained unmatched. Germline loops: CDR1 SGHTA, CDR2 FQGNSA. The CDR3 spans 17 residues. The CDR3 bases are TGTGCCAGCAGCCCGACTGGACTAGCGGGAGGGCCGGATACGCAGTATTTT. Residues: CASSPTGLAGGPDTQYF.